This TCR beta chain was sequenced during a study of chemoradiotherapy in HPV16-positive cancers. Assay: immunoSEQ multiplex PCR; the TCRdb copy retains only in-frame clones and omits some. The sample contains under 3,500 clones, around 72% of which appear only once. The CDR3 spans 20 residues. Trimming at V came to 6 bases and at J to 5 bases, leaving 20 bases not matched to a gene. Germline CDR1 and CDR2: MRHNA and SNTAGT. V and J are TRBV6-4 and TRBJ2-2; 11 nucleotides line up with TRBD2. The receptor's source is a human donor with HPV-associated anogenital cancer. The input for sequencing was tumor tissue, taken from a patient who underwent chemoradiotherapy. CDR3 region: CASRESSGGPLTSSTGELFF. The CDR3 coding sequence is TGTGCCAGCAGGGAATCTAGCGGGGGGCCCCTGACCTCATCTACCGGGGAGCTGTTTTTT.